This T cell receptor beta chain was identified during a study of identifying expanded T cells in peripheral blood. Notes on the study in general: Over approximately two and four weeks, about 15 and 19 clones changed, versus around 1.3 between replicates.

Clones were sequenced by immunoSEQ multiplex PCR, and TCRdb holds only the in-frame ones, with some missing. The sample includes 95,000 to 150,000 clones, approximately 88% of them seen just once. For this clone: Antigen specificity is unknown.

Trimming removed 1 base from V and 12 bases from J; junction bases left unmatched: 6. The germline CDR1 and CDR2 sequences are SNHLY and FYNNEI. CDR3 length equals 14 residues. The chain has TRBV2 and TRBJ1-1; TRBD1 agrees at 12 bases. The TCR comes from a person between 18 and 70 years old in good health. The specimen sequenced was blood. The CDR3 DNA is TGTGCCAGCAGTGAAGATAGGGACAGGGGGCAAACTTTCTTT. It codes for CASSEDRDRGQTFF.